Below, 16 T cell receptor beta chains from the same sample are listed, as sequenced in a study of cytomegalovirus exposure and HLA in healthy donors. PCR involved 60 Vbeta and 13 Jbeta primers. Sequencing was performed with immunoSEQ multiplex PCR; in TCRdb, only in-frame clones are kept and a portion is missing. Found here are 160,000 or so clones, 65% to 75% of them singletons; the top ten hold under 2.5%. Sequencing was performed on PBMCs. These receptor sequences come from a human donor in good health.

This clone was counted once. The CDR3 nucleotides read TGCGCCAGCAGCTTCGCCCGGGACAGTGGAAACACCATATATTTT. Residues: CASSFARDSGNTIYF. V is TRBV5-1 and J is TRBJ1-3; the match to TRBD1 covers 7 bases. CDR1 and CDR2 (germline): SGHRS, YFSETQ. V shed 2 bases and J 3 bases; nucleotides not matched to a gene: 5. This CDR3 contains 15 residues. The full variable domain, with the rest looked up from reference TRBV5-1 and TRBJ1-3, is KAGVTQTPRYLIKTRGQQVTLSCSPISGHRSVSWYQQTPGQGLQFLFEYFSETQRNKGNFPGRFSGRQFSNSRSEMNVSTLELGDSALYLCASSFARDSGNTIYFGEGSWLTVV.

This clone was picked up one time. CDR3 DNA: TGTGCCAGCAGTTTCTGGGGACAAGGCTACACCTTC. Translated: CASSFWGQGYTF. The genes are TRBV27 and TRBJ1-2; tentatively, D is TRBD1 (6 bases). This CDR3 is 12 amino acids long. Germline assignment: CDR1 MNHEY and CDR2 SMNVEV (reference sequence). Trimming took off 3 bases at V and 8 bases at J, with 10 bases between the two ends.

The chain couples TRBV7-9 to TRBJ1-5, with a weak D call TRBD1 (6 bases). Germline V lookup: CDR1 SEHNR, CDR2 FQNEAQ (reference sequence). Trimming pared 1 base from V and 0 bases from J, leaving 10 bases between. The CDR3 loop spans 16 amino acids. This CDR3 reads CASSLVRGGSNQPQHF. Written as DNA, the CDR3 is TGTGCCAGCAGCTTAGTTCGAGGGGGTAGCAATCAGCCCCAGCATTTT.

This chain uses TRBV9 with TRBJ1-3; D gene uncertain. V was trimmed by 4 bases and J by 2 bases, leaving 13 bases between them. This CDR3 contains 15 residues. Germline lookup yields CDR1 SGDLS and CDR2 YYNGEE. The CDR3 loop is CASSPTFGTGNTIYF. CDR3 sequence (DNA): TGTGCCAGCAGCCCGACATTCGGTACTGGAAACACCATATATTTT.

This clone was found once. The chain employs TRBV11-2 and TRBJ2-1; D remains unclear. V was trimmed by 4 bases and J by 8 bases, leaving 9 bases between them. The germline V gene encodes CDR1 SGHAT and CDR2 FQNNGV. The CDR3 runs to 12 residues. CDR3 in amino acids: CASSSFMYEQFF. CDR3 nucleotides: TGTGCCAGCAGCTCCTTTATGTATGAGCAGTTCTTC.

The CDR3 spells CASRHRGEYTF. CDR3 nucleotide sequence: TGTGCCAGCAGACACAGGGGGGAGTACACCTTC. The gene calls are TRBV6-5 and TRBJ1-2; TRBD1 agrees at 8 bases. J gave up 11 bases and V 6 bases, and 5 bases lay outside the gene matches. Germline CDR1 MNHEY, CDR2 SVGAGI. This CDR3 has 11 amino acids.

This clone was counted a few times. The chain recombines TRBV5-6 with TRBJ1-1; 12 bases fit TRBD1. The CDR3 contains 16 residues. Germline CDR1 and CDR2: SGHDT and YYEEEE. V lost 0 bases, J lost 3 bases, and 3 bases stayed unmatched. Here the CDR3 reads CASSLVGQGADTEAFF. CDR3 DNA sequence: TGTGCCAGCAGCTTGGTGGGACAGGGGGCAGACACTGAAGCTTTCTTT.

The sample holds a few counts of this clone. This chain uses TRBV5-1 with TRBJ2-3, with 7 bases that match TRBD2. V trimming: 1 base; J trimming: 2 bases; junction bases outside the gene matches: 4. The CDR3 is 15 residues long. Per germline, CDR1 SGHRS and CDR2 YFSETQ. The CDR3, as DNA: TGCGCCAGCAGCTTGTCTCGGGGGGACACAGATACGCAGTATTTT. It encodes CASSLSRGDTDTQYF.

The CDR3 reads CAINGEYDEQFF. In DNA, the CDR3 is TGTGCCATCAACGGAGAATACGATGAGCAGTTCTTC. This sequence joins TRBV10-3 and TRBJ2-1; D remains unclear. Per the germline V gene, CDR1 is ENHRY and CDR2 is SYGVKD. V gave up 7 bases and J gave up 8 bases, with 12 bases separating them. The CDR3 runs to 12 residues.

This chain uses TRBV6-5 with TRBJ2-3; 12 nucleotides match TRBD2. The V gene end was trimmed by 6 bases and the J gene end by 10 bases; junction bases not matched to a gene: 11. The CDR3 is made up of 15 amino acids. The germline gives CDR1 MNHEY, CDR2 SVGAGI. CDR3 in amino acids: CASSRRLAGAPAQYF. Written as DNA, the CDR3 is TGTGCCAGCAGCCGGCGACTAGCGGGGGCCCCCGCGCAGTATTTT.

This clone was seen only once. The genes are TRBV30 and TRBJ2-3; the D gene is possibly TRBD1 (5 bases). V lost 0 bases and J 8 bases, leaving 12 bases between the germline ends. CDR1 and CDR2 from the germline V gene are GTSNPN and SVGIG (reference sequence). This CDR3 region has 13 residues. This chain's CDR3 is CAWSVSGRGTQYF. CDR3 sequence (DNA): TGTGCCTGGAGTGTCAGTGGTAGGGGTACGCAGTATTTT.

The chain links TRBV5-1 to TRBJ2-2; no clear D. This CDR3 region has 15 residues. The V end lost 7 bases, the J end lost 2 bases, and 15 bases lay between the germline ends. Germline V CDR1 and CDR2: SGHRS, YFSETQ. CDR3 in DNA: TGCGCCAGCGCCACTCTCCGAGCTAACACCGGGGAGCTGTTTTTT. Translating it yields CASATLRANTGELFF.

In nucleotides, the CDR3 is TGTGCCAGCAGCGTAGTGGGGCGTGGGGGCGGTGAGCAGTTCTTC. This sequence encodes CASSVVGRGGGEQFF. The V call is TRBV9, the J call TRBJ2-1, with a tentative D call TRBD1 (6 bases). This CDR3 contains 15 residues. V shed 0 bases and J shed 9 bases, with 16 bases lying between them. CDR1 is SGDLS and CDR2 is YYNGEE in the germline V gene.

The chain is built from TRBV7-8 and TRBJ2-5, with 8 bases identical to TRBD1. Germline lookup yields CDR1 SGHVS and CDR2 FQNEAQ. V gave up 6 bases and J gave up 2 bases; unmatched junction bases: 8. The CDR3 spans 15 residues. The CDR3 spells CASRWTGSLQETQYF. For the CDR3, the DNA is TGTGCCAGCAGGTGGACAGGGTCGCTTCAAGAGACCCAGTACTTC.

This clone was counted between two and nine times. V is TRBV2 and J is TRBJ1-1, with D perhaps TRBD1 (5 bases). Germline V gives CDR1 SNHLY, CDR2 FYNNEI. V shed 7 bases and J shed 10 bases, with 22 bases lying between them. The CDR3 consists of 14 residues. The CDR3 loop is CASNAPLGGRGAFF. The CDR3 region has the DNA TGTGCCAGCAACGCCCCGCTTGGAGGGAGGGGAGCTTTCTTT.

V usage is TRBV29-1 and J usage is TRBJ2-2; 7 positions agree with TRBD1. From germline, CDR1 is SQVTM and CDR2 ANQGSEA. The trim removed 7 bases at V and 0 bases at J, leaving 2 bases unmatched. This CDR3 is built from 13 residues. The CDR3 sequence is CSAGTANTGELFF. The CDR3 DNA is TGCAGCGCAGGGACAGCGAACACCGGGGAGCTGTTTTTT.